This entry lists 19 T cell receptor beta chains sequenced from one sample in a study of blood T cell repertoires in COVID-19. The protocol was immunoSEQ multiplex PCR, while the TCRdb copy is restricted to in-frame clones and leaves out a portion. The sample lists 200,000 to 250,000 clones, roughly 81% occurring once. The sample was peripheral blood. The receptors derive from a woman aged 80 or over with COVID-19, enrolled during active disease.

The chain is built from TRBV11-3 and TRBJ1-1; the D gene is possibly TRBD1 (6 bases). Germline CDR1 SGHNT, CDR2 YENEEA. The CDR3 has 15 amino acids. The V end was cut by 5 bases, the J end by 5 bases, with 18 bases between. CDR3: CASSPHREVWTEAFF. DNA for the CDR3: TGTGCCAGCAGCCCGCACAGGGAAGTTTGGACTGAAGCTTTCTTT.

The chain uses TRBV11-2 and TRBJ1-1; TRBD1 matches at 7 bases. Germline values: CDR1 SGHAT, CDR2 FQNNGV. V was clipped by 3 bases and J by 6 bases; unmatched bases: 4. This CDR3 is built from 13 residues. CDR3 amino acids: CASSFDRDPEAFF. The CDR3, as DNA: TGTGCCAGCAGCTTCGACAGGGACCCTGAAGCTTTCTTT.

This clone was observed a handful of times. The chain carries TRBV3-1 (or the pseudogene TRBV3-2) and TRBJ2-7; 8 nucleotides agree with TRBD2. Germline assignment: CDR1 LGHDT and CDR2 YNNKEL (reference sequence). CDR3 length equals 14 residues. Trimming took 6 bases from V and 6 from J; bases not matched to a gene: 10. The CDR3 spells CASRPHAGGGEQYF. CDR3 DNA sequence: TGTGCCAGCAGACCCCACGCGGGGGGCGGCGAGCAGTACTTC.

This sequence joins TRBV6-5 and TRBJ1-5; possible D gene TRBD1, 5 bases. The germline CDR1 and CDR2 sequences are MNHEY and SVGAGI. The CDR3 totals 13 residues. V lost 8 bases and J 5 bases, leaving 13 bases between the germline ends. The CDR3 bases are TGTGCCAGCGCAAGGGGAACGGATCAGCCCCAGCATTTT. Amino acid sequence: CASARGTDQPQHF.

CDR3 region: CASSYIQGVRETQYF. The CDR3 region has the DNA TGTGCCAGCAGTTACATTCAGGGGGTAAGAGAGACCCAGTACTTC. The V gene is TRBV6-2 or TRBV6-3, the J gene TRBJ2-5, with TRBD1 matching over 7 bases. This CDR3 is built from 15 residues. The junction had 7 bases not matched to a gene; V was cut back by 2 bases and J by 4 bases. Germline CDR1 reads MNHEY; CDR2 reads SVGEGT.

The chain employs TRBV5-1 and TRBJ1-4; no clear D gene. The CDR3 length is 15 residues. Germline CDR1 and CDR2: SGHRS and YFSETQ. V lost 2 bases and J lost 4, with 12 bases in between. The CDR3 here is CASSLRPSGNEKLFF. The CDR3 DNA follows: TGCGCCAGCAGCTTAAGGCCGTCGGGTAATGAAAAACTGTTTTTT.

This clone occurred once. The chain joins TRBV28 to TRBJ2-7; 7 bases line up with TRBD2. Trimming at V came to 2 bases and at J to 6 bases, leaving 1 base not matched to a gene. Germline CDR1 reads MDHEN; CDR2 reads SYDVKM. CDR3 size: 12 residues. CDR3 coding DNA: TGTGCCAGCAGTTTAGCGGGAGTCGAGCAGTACTTC. It codes for CASSLAGVEQYF.

The chain is built from TRBV11-3 and TRBJ2-7; 11 nucleotides match TRBD1. The CDR3 contains 14 residues. V trimming: 4 bases; J trimming: 4 bases; junction bases outside the gene matches: 3. CDR1 and CDR2 from the germline V gene are SGHNT and YENEEA. CDR3 region: CASSYGQGAYEQYF. The CDR3 nucleotides are TGTGCCAGCAGCTATGGACAGGGGGCTTACGAGCAGTACTTC.

J is TRBJ2-5 and V is TRBV5-6; 7 bases fit TRBD1. Germline V gene sequence: CDR1 SGHDT, CDR2 YYEEEE. This CDR3 contains 15 residues. With 0 bases clipped from V and 5 bases from J, the junction kept 7 bases outside the gene matches. CDR3 nucleotide sequence: TGTGCCAGCAGCTTGGGACAGGGACCCAGGGAGACCCAGTACTTC. This sequence encodes CASSLGQGPRETQYF.

J is TRBJ2-5 and V is TRBV7-3; the match to TRBD2 covers 11 bases. The CDR3 is made up of 19 amino acids. Germline V lookup: CDR1 SGHTA, CDR2 FQGTGA. J was trimmed by 5 bases and V by 1 base; bases with no gene match: 15. The chain's CDR3 is CASSLNTASGRPSGETQYF. CDR3 nucleotide sequence: TGTGCCAGCAGCTTAAACACGGCTAGCGGGAGGCCCTCGGGGGAGACCCAGTACTTC.

The rearrangement uses TRBV5-4 and TRBJ2-2, with D possibly TRBD1 on 5 matching bases. CDR1 and CDR2 (germline): SGHNT, YYREEE (reference sequence). The CDR3 extends over 15 amino acids. The ends were cut back, 1 base at V and 3 bases at J, with 10 bases in the middle. This CDR3 is CASSLSDRDTGELFF. The CDR3 bases are TGTGCCAGCAGCTTGTCCGACAGAGACACCGGGGAGCTGTTTTTT. Complete variable domain (other parts from reference TRBV5-4 and TRBJ2-2): ETGVTQSPTHLIKTRGQQVTLRCSSQSGHNTVSWYQQALGQGPQFIFQYYREEENGRGNFPPRFSGLQFPNYSSELNVNALELDDSALYLCASSLSDRDTGELFFGEGSRLTVL.

The chain links TRBV6-5 to TRBJ2-2, with D possibly matching TRBD1 (5 bases). CDR3 size: 15 residues. The germline V and J ends were trimmed by 7 bases and 0 bases, with 12 bases remaining between them. CDR1 is MNHEY and CDR2 is SVGAGI in the germline V gene. CDR3 loop: CASTQGRANTGELFF. The CDR3 nucleotides read TGTGCCAGCACCCAGGGAAGGGCGAACACCGGGGAGCTGTTTTTT.

V gene TRBV5-4 combines with J gene TRBJ2-3; 10 bases map to TRBD2. V lost 0 bases and J lost 8; bases outside the gene matches: 9. The V gene's germline CDR1 is SGHNT and CDR2 YYREEE (reference sequence). The CDR3 runs to 16 residues. The CDR3 DNA reads as TGTGCCAGCAGCTTGGTGAAGCTAGCGGGGGACGTTACGCAGTATTTT. Translating gives CASSLVKLAGDVTQYF.

This rearrangement joins TRBV6-1 to TRBJ1-1, with D perhaps TRBD1 (5 bases). The CDR3 is 16 amino acids. V was clipped by 3 bases and J by 5 bases, with 19 bases between them. Germline lookup yields CDR1 MNHNS and CDR2 SASEGT. CDR3 protein: CASSEFGGLKGTEAFF. The CDR3 nucleotides read TGTGCCAGCAGTGAGTTCGGGGGACTGAAGGGTACTGAAGCTTTCTTT.

This clone was observed once. The V and J genes are TRBV19 and TRBJ2-2; D might be TRBD2 (5 bases). The CDR3 sequence is 11 residues long. The V gene's germline CDR1 is LNHDA and CDR2 SQIVND (reference sequence). V was pared by 10 bases and J by 7 bases, with 10 bases between. The CDR3, as DNA: TGTGCCATAACTAGGCACGGGGAGCTGTTTTTT. Its translation is CAITRHGELFF.

The chain links TRBV12-5 to TRBJ2-3; possible D gene TRBD2, 5 bases. V was trimmed by 3 bases and J by 1 base, leaving 14 bases between them. The germline CDR1 and CDR2 sequences are LGHNT and FRNRAP. This CDR3 contains 16 residues. CDR3 sequence reads: CASGLFEGSGTDTQYF. CDR3 nucleotide sequence: TGTGCTAGTGGTTTATTCGAGGGCTCGGGCACAGATACGCAGTATTTT.

The chain has TRBV2 and TRBJ2-7; 7 bases align to TRBD1. V dropped 7 bases and J dropped 0; count of bases not matched to a gene: 3. Germline values: CDR1 SNHLY, CDR2 FYNNEI. The CDR3 runs 13 residues. The CDR3, as DNA: TGTGCCAGCAAGGGGACAGCCTCCTACGAGCAGTACTTC. This translates into CASKGTASYEQYF.

Regarding this clone: The junction does not match germline at one end; this may be a read error. The V call is TRBV5-1, the J call TRBJ2-2, with 11 bases fitting TRBD2. CDR1 is SGHRS and CDR2 is YFSETQ in the germline V gene. The CDR3 has 17 residues. The DNA of the CDR3 is TGCGCCAGCACCTTGTGGCTAGCGGGGGGCCGCGGCGGGGAGCTGTTTTTT. It is translated as CASTLWLAGGRGGELFF.

The chain has TRBV7-9 and TRBJ1-4; the D is unclear. CDR1 and CDR2 (germline): SEHNR, FQNEAQ (reference sequence). This CDR3 is 17 amino acids long. V lost 4 bases to trimming and J lost 4 bases, with 19 bases between them. The CDR3 reads CASSSGPGVAGNEKLFF. CDR3 DNA sequence: TGTGCCAGCAGCTCGGGCCCCGGGGTGGCGGGTAATGAAAAACTGTTTTTT.